The TCR beta chain described here comes from a study of long-term antiretroviral therapy in people with HIV. Study-wide background: Samples collected earliest predate the 2015 immediate-ART recommendation by about a decade.

Study results and limitations: Repertoires in HIV (unlike those of controls) had narrower CDR3 length ranges.

The length of the CDR3 is 13 residues. Trimming pared 3 bases from V and 6 bases from J, leaving 6 bases between. CDR1 SGHVS and CDR2 FQNEAQ come from the germline V gene. As regards this clone: Its antigen remains unknown.

Survey-level immunoSEQ v3.0 assays were run. Sequencing was performed with immunoSEQ multiplex PCR; in TCRdb, only in-frame clones are kept and a portion is missing. This table has about 19,000 clones, roughly 86% appearing once. Participants living with HIV all received treatment in the United States. The source material was unsorted PBMCs, sampled 2.1 years after starting antiretroviral therapy. The TCR was taken from a man aged 18 to 29 with HIV. The rearrangement uses TRBV7-8 and TRBJ1-6, with D hard to call. CDR3 amino acids: CASSLQLNSPLHF. CDR3 in DNA: TGTGCCAGCAGCTTGCAGCTTAATTCACCCCTCCACTTT.